This T cell receptor beta chain was recorded in a study of blood T cell repertoires in COVID-19. Study as a whole: Acute-phase and convalescent COVID-19 samples originated in the United States, Italy and Spain. Sources were T cells, B-cell-depleted T cells, or PBMCs; the material itself was cDNA or gDNA.

The CDR3 runs 13 residues. Germline lookup yields CDR1 SQVTM and CDR2 ANQGSEA. With 4 bases removed from V and 6 bases from J, the gap between germline ends came to 12 bases. How the authors handled the data: Amplifying reference gene primers gave estimates of nucleated cell counts. Libraries were prepared by immunoSEQ multiplex PCR; TCRdb keeps only in-frame clonotypes and omits some of them. The DNA was the basis for D and trimming; V, J and clone size are from that table. The data hold about 74,000 clones, with around nine tenths observed a single time. In its sample, this clone was seen once. The chain carries TRBV29-1 and TRBJ1-4, with D tentatively TRBD1 (6 bases). This TCR was recovered from a woman at least 80 years old with active or convalescent COVID-19. The sequencing sample was made of peripheral blood. DNA for the CDR3: TGCAGCGTTGGACAGGCGCGCCATGAAAAACTGTTTTTT. Amino acids: CSVGQARHEKLFF.